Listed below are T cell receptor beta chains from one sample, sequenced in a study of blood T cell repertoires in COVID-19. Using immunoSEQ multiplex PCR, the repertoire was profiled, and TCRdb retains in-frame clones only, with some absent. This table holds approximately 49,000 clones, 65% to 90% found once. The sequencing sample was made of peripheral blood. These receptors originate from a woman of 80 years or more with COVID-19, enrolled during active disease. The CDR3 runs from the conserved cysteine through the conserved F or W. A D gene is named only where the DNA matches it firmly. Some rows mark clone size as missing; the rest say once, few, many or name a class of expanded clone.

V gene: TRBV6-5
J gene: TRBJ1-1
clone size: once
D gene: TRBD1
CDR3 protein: CASTNLPGQGEAFF
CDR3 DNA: TGTGCCAGCACCAACCTACCGGGACAGGGAGAAGCTTTCTTT

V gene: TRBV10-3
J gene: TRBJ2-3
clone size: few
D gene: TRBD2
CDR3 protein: CAISDRGLTSGSSADTQYF
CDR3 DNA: TGTGCCATCAGTGACCGCGGACTTACTAGCGGGAGCTCTGCAGATACGCAGTATTTT

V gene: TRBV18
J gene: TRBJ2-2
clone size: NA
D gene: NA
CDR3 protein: CASSPRLLGDTGELFF
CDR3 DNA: TGTGCCAGCTCACCACGTCTTTTAGGGGACACCGGGGAGCTGTTTTTT

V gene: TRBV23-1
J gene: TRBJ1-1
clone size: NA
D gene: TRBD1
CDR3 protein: CASNYRGMNTEAFF
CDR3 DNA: TGCGCCAGCAATTACAGGGGGATGAACACTGAAGCTTTCTTT

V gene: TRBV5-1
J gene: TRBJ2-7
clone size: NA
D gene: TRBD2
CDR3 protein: CASSSGGSGSAYEQYF
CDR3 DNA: TGCGCCAGCAGCTCTGGGGGTAGCGGGAGCGCCTACGAGCAGTACTTC

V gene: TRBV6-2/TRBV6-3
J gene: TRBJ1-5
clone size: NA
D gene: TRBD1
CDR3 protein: CASSTLDRGNQPQHF
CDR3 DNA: TGTGCCAGCAGCACCCTCGACAGGGGCAATCAGCCCCAGCATTTT

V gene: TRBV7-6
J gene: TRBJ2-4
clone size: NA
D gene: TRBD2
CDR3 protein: CASSVELAGGPTAKNIQYF
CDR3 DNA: TGTGCCAGCAGCGTCGAACTAGCGGGAGGGCCTACAGCCAAAAACATTCAGTACTTC

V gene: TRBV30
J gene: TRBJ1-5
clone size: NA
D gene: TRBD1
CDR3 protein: CAWSTGTGGGYSNQPQHF
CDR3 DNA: TGTGCCTGGAGCACCGGGACAGGGGGCGGGTATAGCAATCAGCCCCAGCATTTT

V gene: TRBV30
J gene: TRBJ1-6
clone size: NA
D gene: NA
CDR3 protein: CAWSEAAGNSPLHF
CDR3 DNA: TGTGCCTGGAGTGAGGCGGCAGGGAATTCACCCCTCCACTTT

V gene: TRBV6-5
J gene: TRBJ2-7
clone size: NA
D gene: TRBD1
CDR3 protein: CASSRDRGQLNEQYF
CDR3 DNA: TGTGCCAGCAGCCGGGACAGGGGGCAGCTGAACGAGCAGTACTTC

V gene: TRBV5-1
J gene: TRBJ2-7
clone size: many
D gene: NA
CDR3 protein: CASSGGLSSSYEQYF
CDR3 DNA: TGCGCCAGCAGCGGGGGACTTTCCAGCTCCTACGAGCAGTACTTC

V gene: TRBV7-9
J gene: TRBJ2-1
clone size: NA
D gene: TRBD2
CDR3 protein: CASSSGLAGEGEQFF
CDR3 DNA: TGTGCCAGCAGCTCGGGACTAGCGGGAGAGGGTGAGCAGTTCTTC

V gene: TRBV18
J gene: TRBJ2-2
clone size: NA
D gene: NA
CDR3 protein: CASSPRDLGYTGELFF
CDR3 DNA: TGTGCCAGCTCACCACGGGACTTGGGGTACACCGGGGAGCTGTTTTTT

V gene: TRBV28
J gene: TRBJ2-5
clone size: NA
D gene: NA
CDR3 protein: CASSSLPRVKTQYF
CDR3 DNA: TGTGCCAGCAGTTCCCTCCCGAGGGTAAAGACCCAGTACTTC

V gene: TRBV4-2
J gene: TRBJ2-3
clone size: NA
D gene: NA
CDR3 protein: CASYQHGTDTQYF
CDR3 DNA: TGTGCCAGCTATCAACATGGCACAGATACGCAGTATTTT

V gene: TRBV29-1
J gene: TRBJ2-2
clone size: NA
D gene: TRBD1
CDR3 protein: CSVLKDRLYTNTGELFF
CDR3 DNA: TGCAGCGTCCTAAAGGACAGGCTGTATACGAACACCGGGGAGCTGTTTTTT

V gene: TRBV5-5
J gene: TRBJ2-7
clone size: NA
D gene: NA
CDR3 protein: CASSLVFSSPSYEQYF
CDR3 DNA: TGTGCCAGCAGCTTGGTATTTTCCTCTCCCTCCTACGAGCAGTACTTC

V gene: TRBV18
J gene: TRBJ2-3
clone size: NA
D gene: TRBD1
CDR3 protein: CASSKGGQGPGDTQYF
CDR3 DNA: TGTGCCAGCTCAAAGGGGGGACAGGGGCCAGGAGATACGCAGTATTTT

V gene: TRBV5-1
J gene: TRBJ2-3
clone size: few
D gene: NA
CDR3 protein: CASSLGTAQYF
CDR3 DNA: TGCGCCAGCAGCTTGGGGACAGCGCAGTATTTT

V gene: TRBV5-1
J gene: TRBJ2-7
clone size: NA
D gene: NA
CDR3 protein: CASSLAPAGAGHYEQYF
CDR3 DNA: TGCGCCAGCAGCTTGGCCCCGGCAGGGGCGGGCCACTACGAGCAGTACTTC

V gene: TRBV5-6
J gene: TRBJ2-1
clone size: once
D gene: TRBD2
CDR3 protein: CASYLAGGLDEQFF
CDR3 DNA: TGTGCCAGCTACCTAGCGGGAGGGCTAGATGAGCAGTTCTTC

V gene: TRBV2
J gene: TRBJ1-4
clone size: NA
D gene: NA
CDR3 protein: CASSVTGTTNEKLFF
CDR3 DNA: TGTGCCAGCAGTGTAACAGGGACGACTAATGAAAAACTGTTTTTT

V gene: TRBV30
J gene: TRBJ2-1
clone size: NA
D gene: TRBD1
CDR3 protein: CAWATGQGADEQFF
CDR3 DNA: TGTGCCTGGGCCACGGGACAGGGGGCCGATGAGCAGTTCTTC

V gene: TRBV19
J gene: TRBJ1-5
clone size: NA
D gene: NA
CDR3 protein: CATKTLFFSNQPQHF
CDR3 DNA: TGTGCCACCAAAACGCTATTCTTTAGCAATCAGCCCCAGCATTTT

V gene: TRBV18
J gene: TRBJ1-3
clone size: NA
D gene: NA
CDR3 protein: CASSPQGRGGNTIYF
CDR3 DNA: TGTGCCAGCTCACCACAGGGCCGGGGTGGAAACACCATATATTTT

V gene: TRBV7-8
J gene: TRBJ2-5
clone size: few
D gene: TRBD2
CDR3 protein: CASSPPTSGSGETQYF
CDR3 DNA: TGTGCCAGCAGCCCCCCGACTAGCGGGAGTGGTGAGACCCAGTACTTC

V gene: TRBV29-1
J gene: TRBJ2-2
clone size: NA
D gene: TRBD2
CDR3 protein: CSVASGRNTGELFF
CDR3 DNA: TGCAGCGTCGCTAGCGGGAGAAACACCGGGGAGCTGTTTTTT

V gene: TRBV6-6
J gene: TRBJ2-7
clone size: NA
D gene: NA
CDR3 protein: CASSYSFRGTVYEQYF
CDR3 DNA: TGTGCCAGCAGTTACTCCTTCAGGGGTACTGTGTACGAGCAGTACTTC

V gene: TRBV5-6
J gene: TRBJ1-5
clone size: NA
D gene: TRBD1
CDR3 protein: CASSLTGGNQPQHF
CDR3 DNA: TGTGCCAGCAGCCTAACAGGGGGCAATCAGCCCCAGCATTTT

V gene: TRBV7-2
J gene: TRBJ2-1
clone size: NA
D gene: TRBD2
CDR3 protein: CASSRTSAYNEQFF
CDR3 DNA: TGTGCCAGCAGCCGGACTAGCGCATACAATGAGCAGTTCTTC

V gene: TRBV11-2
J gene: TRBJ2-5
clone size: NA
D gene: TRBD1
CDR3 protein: CASSSRTGPGETQYF
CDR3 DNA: TGTGCCAGCAGCTCCCGGACAGGGCCTGGGGAGACCCAGTACTTC

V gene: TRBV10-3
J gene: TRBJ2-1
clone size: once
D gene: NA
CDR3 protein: CAIRGAASNEQFF
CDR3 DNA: TGTGCCATCAGGGGGGCGGCCTCGAATGAGCAGTTCTTC

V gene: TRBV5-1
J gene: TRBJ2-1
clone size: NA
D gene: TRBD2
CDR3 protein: CASSSLAVSYNEQFF
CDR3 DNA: TGCGCCAGCAGCTCACTAGCGGTCTCCTACAATGAGCAGTTCTTC

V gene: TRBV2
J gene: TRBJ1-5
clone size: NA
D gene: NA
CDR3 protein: CASSPGPRGNQPQHF
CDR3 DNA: TGTGCCAGCAGCCCTGGACCCAGGGGCAATCAGCCCCAGCATTTT

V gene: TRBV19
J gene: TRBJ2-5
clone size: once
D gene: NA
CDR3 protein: CASSVPTVSETQYF
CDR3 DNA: TGTGCCAGTAGTGTTCCGACTGTCTCGGAGACCCAGTACTTC

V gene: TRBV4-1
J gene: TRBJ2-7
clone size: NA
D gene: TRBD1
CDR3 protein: CASSPQTGYYEQYF
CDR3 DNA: TGCGCCAGCAGCCCACAGACAGGGTATTACGAGCAGTACTTC

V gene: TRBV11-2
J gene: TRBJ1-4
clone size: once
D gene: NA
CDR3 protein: CASSSGQSTTNEKLFF
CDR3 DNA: TGTGCCAGCAGCTCGGGACAATCGACAACTAATGAAAAACTGTTTTTT

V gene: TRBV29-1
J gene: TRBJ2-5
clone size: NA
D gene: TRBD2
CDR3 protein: CSVPSGSLQETQYF
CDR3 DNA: TGCAGCGTTCCTAGCGGGAGTCTCCAAGAGACCCAGTACTTC

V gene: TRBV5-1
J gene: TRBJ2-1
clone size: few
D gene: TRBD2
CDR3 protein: CASSWTSGSEDEQFF
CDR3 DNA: TGCGCCAGCAGCTGGACTAGCGGGAGTGAGGATGAGCAGTTCTTC

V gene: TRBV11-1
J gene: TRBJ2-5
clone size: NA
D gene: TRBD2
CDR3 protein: CASSLAGLAGGQETQYF
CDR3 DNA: TGTGCCAGCAGCTTAGCGGGACTAGCGGGGGGCCAAGAGACCCAGTACTTC

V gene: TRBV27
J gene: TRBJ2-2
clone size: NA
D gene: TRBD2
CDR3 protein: CASSFKGRGTRNTGELFF
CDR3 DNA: TGTGCCAGCAGTTTTAAGGGTCGGGGGACTAGGAACACCGGGGAGCTGTTTTTT

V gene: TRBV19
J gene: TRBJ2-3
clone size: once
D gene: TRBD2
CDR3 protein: CASSIGVRASGRGDTQYF
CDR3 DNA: TGTGCCAGTAGTATAGGGGTGCGGGCTAGCGGGAGAGGAGATACGCAGTATTTT

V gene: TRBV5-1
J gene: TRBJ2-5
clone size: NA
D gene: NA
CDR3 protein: CASSLLQGRGETQYF
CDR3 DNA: TGCGCCAGCAGCTTGTTACAGGGTCGGGGTGAGACCCAGTACTTC

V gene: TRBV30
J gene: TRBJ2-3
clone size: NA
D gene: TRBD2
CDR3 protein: CAWRLAGGGDTQYF
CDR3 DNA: TGTGCCTGGAGGCTAGCGGGAGGAGGAGATACGCAGTATTTT

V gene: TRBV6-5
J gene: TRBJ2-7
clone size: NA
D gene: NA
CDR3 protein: CASSFSTGYEQYF
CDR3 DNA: TGTGCCAGCAGTTTTTCGACAGGCTACGAGCAGTACTTC

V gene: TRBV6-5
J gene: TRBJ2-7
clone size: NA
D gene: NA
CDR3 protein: CASSLGPDGYEQYF
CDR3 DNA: TGTGCCAGCAGTCTGGGCCCTGATGGCTACGAGCAGTACTTC

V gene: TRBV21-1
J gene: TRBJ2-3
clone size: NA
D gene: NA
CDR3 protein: CASSKAQGIREGTQYF
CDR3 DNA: TGTGCCAGCAGCAAAGCGCAGGGAATAAGGGAGGGTACGCAGTATTTT

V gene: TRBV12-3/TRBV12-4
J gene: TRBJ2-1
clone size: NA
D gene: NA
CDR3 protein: CASVKGMSDEQFF
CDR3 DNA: TGTGCCAGCGTTAAGGGGATGTCCGATGAGCAGTTCTTC

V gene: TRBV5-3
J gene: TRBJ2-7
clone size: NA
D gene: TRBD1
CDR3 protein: CARTGTGAYEQYF
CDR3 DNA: TGTGCCAGAACCGGGACAGGGGCCTACGAGCAGTACTTC

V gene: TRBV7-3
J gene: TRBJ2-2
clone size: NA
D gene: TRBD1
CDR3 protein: CASSSGTGYTGELFF
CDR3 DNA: TGTGCCAGCAGCTCCGGGACAGGGTACACCGGGGAGCTGTTTTTT